One and the same sample provided the 24 T cell receptor beta chains below, sequenced in a study of CD8 T cells in ankylosing spondylitis. TCRdb analysed the 5' RACE reads with MiXCR anew, one entry per CDR3 protein. The table lists about 240,000 distinct CDR3 sequences, 8% to 9.5% of them singletons. Sequenced: blood, either unsorted or a sorted T cell fraction (not recorded which). These receptors were collected from a male donor with ankylosing spondylitis or in good health (not recorded which).

This clonotype was seen at least ten times. The chain combines TRBV5-1 with TRBJ2-2, with TRBD2 identical over 9 bases. Germline trimming cut 4 bases from V and 6 bases from J; bases unmatched to any gene: 4. Germline loops: CDR1 SGHRS, CDR2 YFSETQ. The CDR3 totals 14 residues. DNA of the CDR3: TGCGCCAGCAGCCCGGGACTAGCTGCCGGGGAGCTGTTTTTT. The encoded protein is CASSPGLAAGELFF.

The sample holds a few counts of this clonotype. The genes are TRBV30 and TRBJ1-2; no clear D. The ends were cut back, 2 bases at V and 3 bases at J, with 10 bases in the middle. CDR3 size: 13 residues. Germline assignment: CDR1 GTSNPN and CDR2 SVGIG (reference sequence). This CDR3 reads CAWSPGTDYGYTF. The CDR3, as DNA: TGTGCCTGGAGTCCAGGCACGGACTATGGCTACACCTTC.

This clonotype was counted many times. The rearrangement uses TRBV20-1 and TRBJ2-1, with TRBD2 matching 8 bases. Germline V CDR1 and CDR2: DFQATT, SNEGSKA (reference sequence). The ends lost 5 bases at V and 0 bases at J; junction bases unmatched: 9. This CDR3 region has 16 residues. The CDR3 sequence is CSAPKPGGSSYNEQFF. The CDR3 DNA is TGCAGTGCTCCGAAACCGGGGGGGAGCTCCTACAATGAGCAGTTCTTC.

The sample holds many counts of this clonotype. The chain carries TRBV20-1 and TRBJ1-2; D not certain. The germline CDR1 and CDR2 sequences are DFQATT and SNEGSKA (reference sequence). V was clipped by 5 bases and J by 4 bases, with 11 bases between them. The CDR3 length is 12 residues. CDR3: CSAGKGGYGYTF. The CDR3 bases are TGCAGTGCTGGGAAGGGCGGCTATGGCTACACCTTC.

This clonotype was counted between two and nine times. Here the CDR3 omits its conserved ending phenylalanine or tryptophan, so a read error is the likely source. V usage is TRBV7-2 and J usage is TRBJ2-3; the D gene is possibly TRBD2 (6 bases). Trimming shortened V by 1 base and J by 0 bases, and 8 bases separated the two germline ends. Germline V gene lookup returns CDR1 SGHTA and CDR2 FQGNSA. This CDR3 spans 15 amino acids. The CDR3 coding sequence is TGTGCCAGCAGCTTAGTAGGGACTAGCACAGATACGCAGTATATT. Translation: CASSLVGTSTDTQYI.

This clonotype was detected many times. The chain joins TRBV14 to TRBJ2-7; tentative D call: TRBD1 (6 bases). Germline V gene data show CDR1 as SGHDN and CDR2 as FVKESK. Trimming took off 6 bases at V and 1 base at J, with 7 bases between the two ends. The CDR3 consists of 12 residues. The CDR3 DNA reads TGTGCCAGCAGAGGACAGTCCTACGAGCAGTACTTC. Encoded protein: CASRGQSYEQYF.

This clonotype was seen just once. The junction and the germline gene differ at one end; a read error may be behind it. The gene calls are TRBV12-3 or TRBV12-4 and TRBJ1-3; 7 positions agree with TRBD1. This CDR3 region has 18 residues. The CDR3 sequence: CASSFSGQVYSSGNAIYF. The CDR3 DNA is TGTGCCAGCAGTTTCTCCGGACAGGTCTATAGCTCTGGAAACGCCATATATTTT.

This clonotype has a handful of counts. In DNA form, the CDR3 reads TGTGCCAGCAGCCCGACAGATAACTATGGCTACACCTTC. Residues: CASSPTDNYGYTF. The chain uses TRBV6-6 and TRBJ1-2, with TRBD1 as a possible D gene (5 bases). The CDR3 consists of 13 residues. The V gene lost 6 bases and the J gene lost 1 base, with 9 bases spanning the gap. CDR1 and CDR2 from the germline V gene are MNHNY and SVGAGI (reference sequence).

This clonotype has just a few counts. This sequence joins TRBV18 and TRBJ2-7, with D perhaps matching TRBD2 (5 bases). CDR3 length: 14 amino acids. Trimming took 4 bases from V and 2 from J, leaving 12 bases between them. The germline V gene encodes CDR1 KGHSH and CDR2 LQKENI. The CDR3 region has the DNA TGTGCCAGCTCACACCCGAGGAGGACCTACGAGCAGTACTTC. The encoded protein is CASSHPRRTYEQYF.

This clonotype occurred many times. This chain uses TRBV14 with TRBJ1-4; D unresolved. Germline CDR1 SGHDN, CDR2 FVKESK. CDR3 size: 13 residues. Trimming cost V 5 bases and J 8 bases, with 12 bases left between them. CDR3 loop: CASSSAGREKLFF. The CDR3 DNA sequence: TGTGCCAGCAGCTCAGCGGGCCGCGAAAAACTGTTTTTT.

This rearrangement joins TRBV6-1 to TRBJ2-2; 7 bases fit TRBD1. The germline CDR1 and CDR2 sequences are MNHNS and SASEGT. The CDR3 spans 14 residues. Trimming took 5 bases from V and 3 from J; bases not matched to a gene: 3. CDR3 sequence (DNA): TGTGCCAGCAGTACAGGGGTGGACACCGGGGAGCTGTTTTTT. The encoded protein is CASSTGVDTGELFF.

This chain uses TRBV7-2 with TRBJ2-3, with D possibly being TRBD2 (6 bases). In germline, CDR1 is SGHTA, CDR2 FQGNSA. The germline V and J ends were trimmed by 5 bases and 6 bases, with 21 bases remaining between them. The CDR3 contains 16 residues. For the CDR3, the DNA is TGTGCCAGCAGCCATTACGCGGGACTCCCCGGGGATACGCAGTATTTT. This encodes CASSHYAGLPGDTQYF.

This clonotype was counted at least ten times. The chain links TRBV20-1 to TRBJ2-7; the D is unclear. The CDR3 length is 12 residues. V shed 2 bases and J shed 5 bases, with 10 bases lying between them. The V gene's germline CDR1 is DFQATT and CDR2 SNEGSKA (reference sequence). The CDR3 is CSARRSGDEQYF. In nucleotides, the CDR3 is TGCAGTGCTAGAAGGAGTGGGGACGAGCAGTACTTC.

This clonotype was seen only a few times. The chain couples TRBV20-1 to TRBJ2-7; D is uncertain. The CDR3 has 11 amino acids. V dropped 0 bases and J dropped 11 bases, with 11 bases sitting between them. Per the germline V gene, CDR1 is DFQATT and CDR2 is SNEGSKA (reference sequence). The DNA for the CDR3 is TGCAGTGCTAGAGATAGGAGTCTAGAGTACTTC. Its protein is CSARDRSLEYF.

At least ten counts were recorded for this clonotype. The chain has TRBV7-6 and TRBJ2-3, with unresolved D. With 1 base removed from V and 0 bases from J, the gap between germline ends came to 11 bases. From germline, CDR1 is SGHVS and CDR2 FNYEAQ. CDR3 length: 16 amino acids. The CDR3, as DNA: TGTGCCAGCAGCTTAGGCAAAGCCTCTAGCACAGATACGCAGTATTTT. Protein product: CASSLGKASSTDTQYF.

J is TRBJ2-3 and V is TRBV7-3; 8 bases map to TRBD2. V dropped 5 bases and J dropped 2; count of bases not matched to a gene: 9. The CDR3 totals 16 residues. CDR1 is SGHTA, CDR2 FQGTGA, per germline. The CDR3 loop is CASSIRGGPYTDTQYF. DNA for the CDR3: TGTGCCAGCAGCATCCGCGGGGGGCCCTACACAGATACGCAGTATTTT.

The chain couples TRBV30 to TRBJ1-1; D may be TRBD1 (6 bases). The germline CDR1 and CDR2 sequences are GTSNPN and SVGIG (reference sequence). This CDR3 spans 14 amino acids. Trimming left V 0 bases short and J 7 bases short, with 15 bases between. The CDR3 protein is CAWSVKRGVGEAFF. In DNA form, the CDR3 reads TGTGCCTGGAGTGTGAAGAGGGGGGTCGGTGAAGCTTTCTTT. Supplemented by reference TRBV30 and TRBJ1-1, the full variable domain reads SQTIHQWPATLVQPVGSPLSLECTVEGTSNPNLYWYRQAAGRGLQLLFYSVGIGQISSEVPQNLSASRPQDRQFILSSKKLLLSDSGFYLCAWSVKRGVGEAFFGQGTRLTVV.

A few counts support this clonotype. Mismatch with germline at one junction end may stem from a read error. The genes are TRBV12-3 or TRBV12-4 and TRBJ1-3, with D unclear. The CDR3 is 12 residues long. Here the CDR3 reads CASSFRADSQNF. The CDR3 nucleotides are TGTGCCAGCAGTTTTCGGGCGGACTCCCAGAATTTT.

This clonotype has a count of ten or more. DNA of the CDR3: TGTGCCACCGCTGGACTAGCGGGGGGGGTGATTGAGCAGTTCTTC. This codes for CATAGLAGGVIEQFF. The gene calls are TRBV5-5 and TRBJ2-1; 15 bases agree with TRBD2. The V segment lost 9 bases and the J segment 9 bases; nucleotides outside the gene matches: 10. Germline lookup yields CDR1 SGHKS and CDR2 YYEKEE (reference sequence). The CDR3 has 15 amino acids.

The rearrangement links TRBV27 to TRBJ2-2; 11 positions match TRBD2. Germline CDR1 MNHEY, CDR2 SMNVEV (reference sequence). The CDR3 runs to 16 residues. V gave up 3 bases and J gave up 7 bases; unmatched junction bases: 7. The CDR3 here is CASSLRLAGTYGELFF. The CDR3 DNA reads TGTGCCAGCAGTTTGCGACTAGCGGGGACTTACGGGGAGCTGTTTTTT.

This clonotype was recorded many times. DNA of the CDR3: TGTGCCAGCAGCTTGGGACCTAGAGGGGATGATACGCAGTATTTT. Protein product: CASSLGPRGDDTQYF. The chain employs TRBV7-6 and TRBJ2-3, with D perhaps being TRBD1 or TRBD2 (5 bases each). Germline V CDR1 and CDR2: SGHVS, FNYEAQ. The CDR3 extends over 15 amino acids. The ends were cut back, 3 bases at V and 6 bases at J, with 16 bases in the middle.

This clonotype was observed at least ten times. This chain joins TRBV20-1 and TRBJ2-1, with TRBD1 matching 8 bases. V gave up 2 bases and J gave up 7 bases; unmatched junction bases: 7. The germline gives CDR1 DFQATT, CDR2 SNEGSKA (reference sequence). The CDR3 runs to 14 residues. The CDR3 nucleotides are TGCAGTGCTAGATCTTCAACAGGGGGGAATGAGCAGTTCTTC. Amino acids: CSARSSTGGNEQFF.

This clonotype was detected many times. This chain uses TRBV10-3 with TRBJ1-2; TRBD1 might be the D (5 bases). The CDR3 is 13 amino acids. Trimming left V 2 bases short and J 8 bases short, with 12 bases between. The germline CDR1 and CDR2 sequences are ENHRY and SYGVKD. For the CDR3, the DNA is TGTGCCATCAGTGAGGGTAACAGGTCCGGCTACACCTTC. Translated: CAISEGNRSGYTF.

This clonotype has a count of ten or more. The chain couples TRBV29-1 to TRBJ2-2; 12 positions match TRBD2. The germline V gene has CDR1 SQVTM and CDR2 ANQGSEA. V shed 3 bases and J 7 bases; nucleotides not matched to a gene: 3. The CDR3 runs 14 residues. The CDR3 nucleotides read TGCAGCGTTGATGGACTAGCGGGGATCGGGGAGCTGTTTTTT. Translating gives CSVDGLAGIGELFF.